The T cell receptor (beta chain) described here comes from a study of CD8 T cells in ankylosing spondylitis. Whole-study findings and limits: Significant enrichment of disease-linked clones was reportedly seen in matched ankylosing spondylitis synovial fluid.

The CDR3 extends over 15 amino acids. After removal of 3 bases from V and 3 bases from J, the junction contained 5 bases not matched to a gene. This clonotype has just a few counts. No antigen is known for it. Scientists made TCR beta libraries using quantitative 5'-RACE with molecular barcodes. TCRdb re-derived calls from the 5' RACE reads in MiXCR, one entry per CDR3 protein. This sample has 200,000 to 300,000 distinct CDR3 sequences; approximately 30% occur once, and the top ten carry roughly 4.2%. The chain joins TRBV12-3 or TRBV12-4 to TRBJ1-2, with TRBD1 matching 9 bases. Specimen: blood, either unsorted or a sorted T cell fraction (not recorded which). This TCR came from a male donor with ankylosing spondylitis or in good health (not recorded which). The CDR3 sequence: CASSLRDRVDYGYTF. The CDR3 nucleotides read TGTGCCAGCAGTTTGAGGGACAGGGTCGACTATGGCTACACCTTC.